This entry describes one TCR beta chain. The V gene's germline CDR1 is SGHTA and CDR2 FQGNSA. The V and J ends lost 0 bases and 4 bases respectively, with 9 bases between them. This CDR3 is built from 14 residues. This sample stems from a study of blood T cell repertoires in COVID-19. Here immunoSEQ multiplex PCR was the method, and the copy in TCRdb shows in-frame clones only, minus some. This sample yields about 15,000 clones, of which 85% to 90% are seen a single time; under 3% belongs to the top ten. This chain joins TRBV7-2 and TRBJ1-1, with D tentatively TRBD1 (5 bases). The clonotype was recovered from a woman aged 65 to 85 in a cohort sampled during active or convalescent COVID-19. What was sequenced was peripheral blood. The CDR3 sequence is CASSLARGVTEAFF. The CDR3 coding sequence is TGTGCCAGCAGCTTAGCCCGGGGGGTCACTGAAGCTTTCTTT.